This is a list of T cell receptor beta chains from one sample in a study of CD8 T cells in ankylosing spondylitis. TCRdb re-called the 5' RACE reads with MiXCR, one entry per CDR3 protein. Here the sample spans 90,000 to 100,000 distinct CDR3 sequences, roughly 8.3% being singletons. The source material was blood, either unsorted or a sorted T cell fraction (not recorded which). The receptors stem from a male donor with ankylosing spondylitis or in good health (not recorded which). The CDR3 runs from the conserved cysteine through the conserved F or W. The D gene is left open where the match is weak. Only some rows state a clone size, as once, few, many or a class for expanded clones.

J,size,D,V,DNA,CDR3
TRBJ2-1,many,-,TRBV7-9,TGTGCCAGCAGCTTAGTAGGTGGAGGGATGGATGAGCAGTTCTTC,CASSLVGGGMDEQFF
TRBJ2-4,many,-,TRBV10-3,TGTGCCATCTCTGAGGACCGGAACATTCAGTACTTC,CAISEDRNIQYF
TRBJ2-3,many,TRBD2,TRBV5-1,TGCGCCACCCAATGGACTAGCGGGAGTGATACGCAGTATTTT,CATQWTSGSDTQYF
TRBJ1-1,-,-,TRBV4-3,TGCGCCAGCAGCCAAGTTAACAGGGCGAACACTGAAGCTTTCTTT,CASSQVNRANTEAFF
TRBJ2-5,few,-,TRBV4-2,TGTGCCAGCAGCCGATCGACCCAAGAGACCCAGTACTTC,CASSRSTQETQYF
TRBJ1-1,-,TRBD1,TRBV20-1,TGCAGTGCTAGCCGCACGGGACAGACGAACACTGAAGCTTTCTTT,CSASRTGQTNTEAFF
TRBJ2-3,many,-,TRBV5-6,TGTGCCAGCAGCTTGTCAGTGTCCGCTAGTCGGACAGATACGCAGTATTTT,CASSLSVSASRTDTQYF
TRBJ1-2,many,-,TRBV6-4,TGTGCCAGCAGTGACTCCGGCTATGGCTACACCTTC,CASSDSGYGYTF
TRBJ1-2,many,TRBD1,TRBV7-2,TGTGCCAGCAGCTTAGCAGGACAGGGATTCTATGGCTACACCTTC,CASSLAGQGFYGYTF
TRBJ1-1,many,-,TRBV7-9,TGTGTGGTGGGGGGGACTGAAGCTTTCTTT,CVVGGTEAFF
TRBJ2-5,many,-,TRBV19,TGTGCCAGTAGTATAGATAGCGGGTCGGGGGCTCTGTACTTC,CASSIDSGSGALYF
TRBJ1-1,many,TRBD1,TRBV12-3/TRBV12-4,TGTGCCAGCAGCCGGGGGACAGGGAACACTGAAGCTTTCTTT,CASSRGTGNTEAFF
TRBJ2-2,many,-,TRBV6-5,TGTGCCAGCAGTTACTCGAGACACGGCGCGAACACCGGGGAGCTGTTTTTT,CASSYSRHGANTGELFF
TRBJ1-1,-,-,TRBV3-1,TGTGCCTTCTGCCCTAAACACAAGTTAGACACCATGAACACTGAAGCTTTCTTT,CAFCPKHKLDTMNTEAFF
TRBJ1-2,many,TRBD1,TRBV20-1,TGCAGTGCTAGAGGTCCCCAGCCAGGGGGAGTCTATGGCTACACCTTC,CSARGPQPGGVYGYTF
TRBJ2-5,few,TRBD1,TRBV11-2,TGTGCCAGCAGCCCGGGACAGGCGTACCAAGAGACCCAGTACTTC,CASSPGQAYQETQYF
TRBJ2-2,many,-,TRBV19,TGTGCCAGTAGTCCGAGAAGGACCGGGGAGCTGTTTTTT,CASSPRRTGELFF
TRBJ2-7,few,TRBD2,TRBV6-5,TGTGCCAGCAATGGACTAGCGGGAGTCGGCGAGCAGTACTTC,CASNGLAGVGEQYF